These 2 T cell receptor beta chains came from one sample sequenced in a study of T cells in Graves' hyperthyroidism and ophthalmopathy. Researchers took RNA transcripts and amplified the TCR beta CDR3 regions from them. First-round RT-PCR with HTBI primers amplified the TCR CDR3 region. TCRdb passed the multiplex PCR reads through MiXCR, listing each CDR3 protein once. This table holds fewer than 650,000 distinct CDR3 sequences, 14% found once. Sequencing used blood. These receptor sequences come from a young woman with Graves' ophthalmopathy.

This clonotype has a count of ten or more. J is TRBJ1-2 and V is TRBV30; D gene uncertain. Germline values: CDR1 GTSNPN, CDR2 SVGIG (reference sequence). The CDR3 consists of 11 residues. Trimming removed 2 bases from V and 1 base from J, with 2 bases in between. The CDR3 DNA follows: TGTGCCTGGAGTCATAACTATGGCTACACCTTC. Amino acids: CAWSHNYGYTF.

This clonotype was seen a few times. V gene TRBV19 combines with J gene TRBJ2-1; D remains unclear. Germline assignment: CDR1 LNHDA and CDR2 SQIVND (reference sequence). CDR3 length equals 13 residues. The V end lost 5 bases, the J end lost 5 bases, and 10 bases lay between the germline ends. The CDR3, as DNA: TGTGCCAGTAGTGGATCAAGGGACAATGAGCAGTTCTTC. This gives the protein CASSGSRDNEQFF.